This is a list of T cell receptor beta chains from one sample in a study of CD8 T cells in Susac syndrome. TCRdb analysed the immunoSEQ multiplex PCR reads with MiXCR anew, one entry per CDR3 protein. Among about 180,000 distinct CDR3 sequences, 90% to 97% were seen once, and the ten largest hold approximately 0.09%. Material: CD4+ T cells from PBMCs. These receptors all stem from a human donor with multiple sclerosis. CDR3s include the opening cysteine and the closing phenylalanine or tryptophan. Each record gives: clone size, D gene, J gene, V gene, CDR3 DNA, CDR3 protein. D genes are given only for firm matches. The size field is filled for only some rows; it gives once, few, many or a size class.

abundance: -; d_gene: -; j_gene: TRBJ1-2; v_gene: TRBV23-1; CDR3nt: TGCGCCAGATTCGCAGGAGTAGAACCTAACTATGGCTACACCTTC; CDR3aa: CARFAGVEPNYGYTF
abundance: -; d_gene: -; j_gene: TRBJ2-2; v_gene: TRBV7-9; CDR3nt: TGTGCCAGCAGCTTAGTCCTCCCGAGGGTCCCCGGGGAGCTGTTTTTT; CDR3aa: CASSLVLPRVPGELFF
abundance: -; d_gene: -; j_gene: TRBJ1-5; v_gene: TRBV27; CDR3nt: TGTGCCAGCAGTTTACAGTTTTCTCAGCCCCAGCATTTT; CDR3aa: CASSLQFSQPQHF
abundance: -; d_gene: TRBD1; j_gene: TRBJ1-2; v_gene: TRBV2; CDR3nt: TGTGCCAGCGGGGGGGACAGGACGACGTATGGCTACACCTTC; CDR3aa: CASGGDRTTYGYTF
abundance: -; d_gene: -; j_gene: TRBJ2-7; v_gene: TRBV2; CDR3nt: TGTGCCAGCAGCGGGACGGCCGCCTACGAGCAGTACTTC; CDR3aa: CASSGTAAYEQYF
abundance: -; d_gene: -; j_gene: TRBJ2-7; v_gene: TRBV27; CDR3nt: TGTGCCAGCAGTTCAGGGTGGGGATTTTCCTACGAGCAGTACTTC; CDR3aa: CASSSGWGFSYEQYF
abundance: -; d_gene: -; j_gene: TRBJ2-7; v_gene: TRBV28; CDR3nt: TGTGCCAGCAGAAGACAGAGCTCCTACGAGCAGTACTTC; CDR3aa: CASRRQSSYEQYF
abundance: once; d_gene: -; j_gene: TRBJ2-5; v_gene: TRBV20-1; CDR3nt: TGCAGTGCTAGGGGGCAGGGGTACCAAGAGACCCAGTACTTC; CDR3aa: CSARGQGYQETQYF
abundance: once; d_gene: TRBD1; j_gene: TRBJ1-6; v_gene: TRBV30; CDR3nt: TGTGCCTGGAATGGGCGGACAGGGAATTCACCCCTCCACTTT; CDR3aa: CAWNGRTGNSPLHF
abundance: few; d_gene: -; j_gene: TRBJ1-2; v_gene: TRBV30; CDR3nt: TGTGCCTGGACCAGGACAGATAACTATGGCTACACCTTC; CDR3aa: CAWTRTDNYGYTF
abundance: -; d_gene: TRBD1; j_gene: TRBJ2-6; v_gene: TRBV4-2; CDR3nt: TGTGCCAGCAGCCCACAGGGGGCAACCTCTGGGGCCAACGTCCTGACTTTC; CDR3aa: CASSPQGATSGANVLTF
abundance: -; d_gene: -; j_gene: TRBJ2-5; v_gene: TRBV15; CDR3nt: TGTGCCACCAGCAGATTCAGGTTGACTCAAGAGACCCAGTACTTC; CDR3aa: CATSRFRLTQETQYF
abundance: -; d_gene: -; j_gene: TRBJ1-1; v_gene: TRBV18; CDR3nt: TGTGCCAGCTCACCACCGTCCGGTTTTTCCGAAGCTTTCTTT; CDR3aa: CASSPPSGFSEAFF
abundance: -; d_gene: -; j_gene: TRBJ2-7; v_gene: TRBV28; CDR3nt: TGTGCCAGCAAACAGACAGGTGACGGGTACGAGCAGTACTTC; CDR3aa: CASKQTGDGYEQYF
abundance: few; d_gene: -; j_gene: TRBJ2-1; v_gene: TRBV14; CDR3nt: TGTGCCAGCAGTCATCTGCCCTGGCCCCAGTTCTTC; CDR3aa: CASSHLPWPQFF
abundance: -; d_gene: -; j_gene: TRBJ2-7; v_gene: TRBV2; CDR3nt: TGTGCCAGCAGAGGTCGACAGGCCCTCTCCTACGAGCAGTACTTC; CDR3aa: CASRGRQALSYEQYF
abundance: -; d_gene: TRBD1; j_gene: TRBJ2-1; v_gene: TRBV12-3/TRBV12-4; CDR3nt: TGTGCCAGCAGTTTTGGGACAGGGGCTAGCAATGAGCAGTTCTTC; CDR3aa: CASSFGTGASNEQFF
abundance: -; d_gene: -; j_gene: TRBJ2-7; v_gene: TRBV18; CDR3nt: TGTGCCAGCTCAGCTACACAGGGTTCCTACGAGCAGTACTTC; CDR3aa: CASSATQGSYEQYF
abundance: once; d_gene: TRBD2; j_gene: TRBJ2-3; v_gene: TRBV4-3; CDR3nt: TGCGCCAGCAGCCAAGAGTTAGCGGGGAGCTACACAGATACGCAGTATTTT; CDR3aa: CASSQELAGSYTDTQYF
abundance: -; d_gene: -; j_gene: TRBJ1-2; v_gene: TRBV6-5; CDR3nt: TGTGCCAGCAGTTACTCGTTTGGGCCATCCTTGGGTGGCTACACCTTC; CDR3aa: CASSYSFGPSLGGYTF
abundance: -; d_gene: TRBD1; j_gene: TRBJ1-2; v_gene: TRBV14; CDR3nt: TGTGCCAGCAGCCCTACCACAGGGGGCGGCCATGGCTACACCTTC; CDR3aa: CASSPTTGGGHGYTF
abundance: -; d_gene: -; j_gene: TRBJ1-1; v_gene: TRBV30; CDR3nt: TGTGCCTGGAATCAGATGAACACTGAAGCTTTCTTT; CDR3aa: CAWNQMNTEAFF
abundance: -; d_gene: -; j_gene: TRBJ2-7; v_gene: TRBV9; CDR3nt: TGTGCCAGCAGCGTGGAAGGACGGCGGACGGGGGAGCAGTACTTC; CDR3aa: CASSVEGRRTGEQYF
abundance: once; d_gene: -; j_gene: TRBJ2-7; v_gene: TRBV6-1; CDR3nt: TGTGCCAGCAGGACCCGGGACGGGCCCTACGAGCAGTACTTC; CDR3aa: CASRTRDGPYEQYF